The next 31 T cell receptor beta chains were all read from a single sample in a study of low-dose radiotherapy and immunotherapy resistance in tumors. Time point given: before trial treatment. Primers targeting TRAV and TRBV primed first-strand cDNA, covering alpha and beta chains. The PCR that amplified TCRs ran for around 20 cycles, relying on a constant-region primer and a V-primer adapter. TCRdb processed the reads anew with MiXCR; each CDR3 protein has one entry. The table has nearly 95,000 distinct CDR3 sequences, under 9.5% seen once. The sequences come from PBMCs, collected before treatment. The receptors shown here come from a male donor with prostate cancer.

This clonotype has at least ten counts. The J gene is TRBJ2-3, the V gene TRBV12-3 or TRBV12-4; D possibly matches TRBD1 or TRBD2 (5 bases each). Trimming removed 6 bases at V and 0 bases at J, with 13 bases between. This CDR3 has 15 residues. CDR3 coding DNA: TGTGCCAGCAGGACGGGACCGCTTAGCACAGATACGCAGTATTTT. It yields the protein CASRTGPLSTDTQYF.

This clonotype showed up many times. V usage is TRBV12-3 or TRBV12-4 and J usage is TRBJ2-2; TRBD2 might be the D (5 bases). Between the trimmed V and J ends, which lost 1 base and 4 bases, there was a span of 7 bases. CDR3 size: 14 residues. In nucleotides, the CDR3 is TGTGCCAGCAGTTTAGGTGGGAGCACCGGGGAGCTGTTTTTT. Translating it yields CASSLGGSTGELFF.

In its sample, this clonotype was seen many times. The CDR3 DNA reads TGTGCCACCAGTGATCGGGACGGCTCAAGTGAGCCCCAGCATTTT. Translation: CATSDRDGSSEPQHF. This chain connects TRBV24-1 to TRBJ1-5; maybe TRBD1 (5 bases). The CDR3 consists of 15 residues. Trimming pared 3 bases from V and 8 bases from J, leaving 16 bases between. Germline-derived CDR1 and CDR2 are KGHDR and SFDVKD.

This clonotype was seen repeatedly, ten times or more. The chain is built from TRBV4-3 and TRBJ2-7, with D unresolved. Trimming left V 4 bases short and J 4 bases short, with 14 bases between. From germline, CDR1 is LGHNA and CDR2 YSLEER. This CDR3 has 14 amino acids. The CDR3 protein is CASSPRLRSYEQYF. DNA of the CDR3: TGCGCCAGCAGCCCCCGACTGAGATCGTACGAGCAGTACTTC.

This clonotype was seen repeatedly, ten times or more. The chain carries TRBV21-1 and TRBJ2-7; the table's D call, TRBD1, was not checked against the DNA. TRBV21-1 is recorded as a pseudogene. The CDR3 totals 13 residues. CDR3 sequence: CASSTGVSYEQYF. CDR3 DNA: TGTGCCAGCAGTACAGGGGTTTCCTACGAGCAGTACTTC.

This sequence joins TRBV12-3 or TRBV12-4 and TRBJ2-7; a possible D gene is TRBD2 (5 bases). V lost 3 bases and J 1 base, leaving 13 bases between the germline ends. The CDR3 runs 15 residues. Written as DNA, the CDR3 is TGTGCCAGCAGTTTTAAGGGAGAATCGTCCTACGAGCAGTACTTC. Translated, it gives CASSFKGESSYEQYF.

This clonotype has ten or more counts. The V gene is TRBV24-1, the J gene TRBJ2-1, with 11 bases identical to TRBD2. Germline-derived CDR1 and CDR2 are KGHDR and SFDVKD. Trimming removed 4 bases from V and 4 bases from J; junction bases left unmatched: 8. The CDR3 is 17 residues long. CDR3 loop: CATSDGGTSGLYNEQFF. Written as DNA, the CDR3 is TGTGCCACCAGTGACGGGGGGACTAGCGGACTATACAATGAGCAGTTCTTC.

This sequence joins TRBV6-8 and TRBJ2-7; unclear D gene. Trimming took 5 bases from V and 3 from J, leaving 17 bases between them. This CDR3 is built from 15 residues. The germline CDR1 and CDR2 sequences are MNHGY and SAAAGT. CDR3: CASSERPGYNYEQYF. CDR3 nucleotides: TGTGCCAGCAGTGAAAGACCAGGCTATAACTACGAGCAGTACTTC.

About this clonotype itself: It is likely a read error: a sequence one base away is far more abundant. This chain connects TRBV7-8 to TRBJ2-4; 10 positions match TRBD2. J was trimmed by 8 bases and V by 6 bases; bases with no gene match: 10. Germline CDR1 reads SGHVS; CDR2 reads FQNEAQ. CDR3 length: 15 amino acids. CDR3 sequence: CASSSEAGGGDIQYF. CDR3 coding DNA: TGTGCCAGCAGTTCTGAAGCGGGAGGGGGGGACATTCAGTACTTC.

Many counts were recorded for this clonotype. The chain links TRBV5-1 to TRBJ2-7; D possibly matches TRBD1 or TRBD2 (5 bases each). V lost 4 bases to trimming and J lost 3 bases, with 11 bases between them. The CDR3 runs 13 residues. CDR1 is SGHRS, CDR2 YFSETQ, per germline. The CDR3 sequence: CASSMGDRYEQYF. The CDR3 DNA follows: TGCGCCAGCAGCATGGGGGACCGCTACGAGCAGTACTTC.

This clonotype was seen many times. This chain links TRBV5-1 with TRBJ2-7; no clear D. The germline V gene has CDR1 SGHRS and CDR2 YFSETQ. V lost 4 bases and J lost 4, with 9 bases in between. The CDR3 consists of 12 residues. The CDR3 protein is CASSTDGYEQYF. In DNA form, the CDR3 reads TGCGCCAGCAGCACGGACGGTTACGAGCAGTACTTC. Drawing the rest from reference TRBV5-1 and TRBJ2-7, the complete variable domain is KAGVTQTPRYLIKTRGQQVTLSCSPISGHRSVSWYQQTPGQGLQFLFEYFSETQRNKGNFPGRFSGRQFSNSRSEMNVSTLELGDSALYLCASSTDGYEQYFGPGTRLTVT.

This clonotype was recorded at least ten times. The V and J genes are TRBV7-2 and TRBJ2-3; tentatively, D is TRBD2 (5 bases). Per germline, CDR1 SGHTA and CDR2 FQGNSA. This CDR3 is built from 15 residues. Trimming shortened V by 6 bases and J by 3 bases, and 16 bases separated the two germline ends. CDR3 in amino acids: CASSSSLSGTDTQYF. The CDR3, as DNA: TGTGCCAGCAGTTCTAGCTTGTCGGGTACAGATACGCAGTATTTT. Together with reference TRBV7-2 and TRBJ2-3, the CDR3 gives the full variable domain: GAGVSQSPSNKVTEKGKDVELRCDPISGHTALYWYRQSLGQGLEFLIYFQGNSAPDKSGLPSDRFSAERTGGSVSTLTIQRTQQEDSAVYLCASSSSLSGTDTQYFGPGTRLTVL.

This clonotype has a count of ten or more. This chain uses TRBV10-3 with TRBJ2-4; TRBD2 matches 9 bases. The length of the CDR3 is 12 residues. Germline loops: CDR1 ENHRY, CDR2 SYGVKD. Germline trimming cut 10 bases from V and 6 bases from J; bases unmatched to any gene: 4. CDR3 in amino acids: CATGGGGNIQYF. The CDR3 region has the DNA TGTGCCACCGGCGGGGGGGGAAACATTCAGTACTTC.

This clonotype was counted at least ten times. This chain's CDR3 is CASMEGTTSTEAFF. Written as DNA, the CDR3 is TGTGCCAGCATGGAGGGTACGACGAGCACTGAAGCTTTCTTT. J is TRBJ1-1 and V is TRBV2; D is undetermined. This CDR3 region has 14 residues. The V end was cut by 7 bases, the J end by 4 bases, with 16 bases between. Germline CDR1 and CDR2: SNHLY and FYNNEI.

This clonotype was observed many times. The rearrangement links TRBV7-8 to TRBJ1-3; D gene ambiguous. Germline loops: CDR1 SGHVS, CDR2 FQNEAQ. This CDR3 is built from 15 residues. Trimming left V 2 bases short and J 0 bases short, with 8 bases between. The CDR3 DNA sequence: TGTGCCAGCAGCTTAAATAAGGGCTCTGGAAACACCATATATTTT. This gives the protein CASSLNKGSGNTIYF. Using reference TRBV7-8 and TRBJ1-3 for the parts outside the CDR3, the full variable domain is GAGVSQSPRYKVAKRGQDVALRCDPISGHVSLFWYQQALGQGPEFLTYFQNEAQLDKSGLPSDRFFAERPEGSVSTLKIQRTQQEDSAVYLCASSLNKGSGNTIYFGEGSWLTVV.

This clonotype was detected ten times or more. The chain uses TRBV9 and TRBJ2-3; D is undetermined. CDR1 is SGDLS, CDR2 YYNGEE, per germline. The CDR3 runs to 14 residues. V was shortened by 4 bases and J by 4 bases, with 13 bases between the two germline ends. The CDR3 sequence is CASSFRGFPDTQYF. CDR3 DNA: TGTGCCAGCAGCTTCCGCGGATTCCCAGATACGCAGTATTTT.

This clonotype was observed many times. V usage is TRBV10-3 and J usage is TRBJ2-1; 11 positions agree with TRBD1. The V gene end was trimmed by 9 bases and the J gene end by 3 bases; junction bases not matched to a gene: 7. CDR3 size: 15 residues. Germline values: CDR1 ENHRY, CDR2 SYGVKD. Written as DNA, the CDR3 is TGTGCCATTACCGGGACAGGGGGTTACTACAATGAGCAGTTCTTC. This encodes CAITGTGGYYNEQFF.

This clonotype was recorded many times. V gene TRBV28 combines with J gene TRBJ1-2; D is perhaps TRBD1 (6 bases). Germline V gene lookup returns CDR1 MDHEN and CDR2 SYDVKM. The CDR3 is 15 residues long. V lost 6 bases to trimming and J lost 3 bases, with 17 bases between them. This CDR3 is CASSLIRGGDYGYTF. The CDR3 DNA reads TGTGCCAGCAGCCTAATCCGCGGGGGCGACTATGGCTACACCTTC.

This clonotype was counted many times. The V call is TRBV28, the J call TRBJ1-2, with D tentatively TRBD1 (5 bases). The CDR3 is 15 residues long. Germline CDR1 reads MDHEN; CDR2 reads SYDVKM. Deletions cut 6 bases from V and 5 bases from J, with 19 bases between. CDR3: CASRGGPGPDYGYTF. DNA for the CDR3: TGTGCCAGCAGGGGGGGTCCGGGACCGGATTATGGCTACACCTTC.

The rearrangement joins TRBV18 to TRBJ2-4; no clear D. The V and J ends lost 3 bases and 16 bases respectively, with 16 bases between them. This CDR3 is 12 amino acids long. Germline CDR1 is KGHSH and CDR2 is LQKENI. CDR3: CASSPWTDILYF. The CDR3 DNA reads TGTGCCAGCTCACCTTGGACCGACATTCTCTACTTC.

Comments on this clonotype: Only one base separates this from a far larger clonotype, so it likely reflects a read error. This chain uses TRBV29-1 with TRBJ2-1, with D unresolved. Trimming cost V 7 bases and J 10 bases, with 14 bases left between them. This CDR3 has 11 amino acids. In germline, CDR1 is SQVTM, CDR2 ANQGSEA. CDR3 residues: CSARSSYEQFF. Here the CDR3 DNA reads TGCAGCGCGAGGAGCTCCTACGAGCAGTTCTTC.

This clonotype appeared many times. V and J are TRBV28 and TRBJ2-1; 9 bases agree with TRBD2. Germline loops: CDR1 MDHEN, CDR2 SYDVKM. The ends lost 2 bases at V and 7 bases at J; junction bases unmatched: 6. The CDR3 runs to 15 residues. CDR3 nucleotide sequence: TGTGCCAGCAGTTTACGGCTAGCGGGAAGAAATGAGCAGTTCTTC. Encoded protein: CASSLRLAGRNEQFF.

In its sample, this clonotype was seen many times. This chain uses TRBV28 with TRBJ2-7, with a possible D match to TRBD1 (6 bases). Germline V CDR1 and CDR2: MDHEN, SYDVKM. This CDR3 is 14 amino acids long. V lost 7 bases, J lost 3 bases, and 16 bases lay in between. As DNA, the CDR3 is TGTGCCAGCAAGGCAGGGGCGGTCCGCTACGAGCAGTACTTC. Its translation is CASKAGAVRYEQYF.

This clonotype was counted between two and nine times. This rearrangement joins TRBV12-3 or TRBV12-4 to TRBJ2-3; 11 bases fit TRBD1. This CDR3 is built from 16 residues. V trimming: 6 bases; J trimming: 5 bases; junction bases outside the gene matches: 10. The CDR3 is CASSPDGQGAGDTQYF. DNA of the CDR3: TGTGCCAGCAGCCCCGACGGACAGGGGGCCGGAGATACGCAGTATTTT.

Ten or more counts support this clonotype. V and J are TRBV29-1 and TRBJ1-5, with D hard to call. The ends were cut back, 4 bases at V and 2 bases at J, with 15 bases in the middle. Germline loops: CDR1 SQVTM, CDR2 ANQGSEA. CDR3 length: 15 residues. The CDR3 here is CSVADGFLGNQPQHF. As DNA, the CDR3 is TGCAGCGTTGCTGACGGATTCCTTGGCAATCAGCCCCAGCATTTT.

The genes are TRBV20-1 and TRBJ1-1, with D possibly being TRBD1 (5 bases). The CDR3 extends over 12 amino acids. V lost 6 bases, J lost 3 bases, and 11 bases lay in between. Germline V CDR1 and CDR2: DFQATT, SNEGSKA (reference sequence). CDR3 bases: TGCAGTGCCCAGGGTATTGACACTGAAGCTTTCTTT. Amino acid sequence: CSAQGIDTEAFF.

This clonotype was picked up many times. The chain has TRBV18 and TRBJ2-7; a possible D gene is TRBD1 (6 bases). Looked up from germline, CDR1 is KGHSH and CDR2 is LQKENI. The CDR3 is made up of 14 amino acids. Between the trimmed V and J ends, which lost 3 bases and 6 bases, there was a span of 15 bases. The CDR3, as DNA: TGTGCCAGCTCACCCGTGACAGGTACCAGCGAGCAGTACTTC. The encoded protein is CASSPVTGTSEQYF.

This clonotype appeared many times. This chain connects TRBV5-6 to TRBJ2-5, with D possibly being TRBD2 (6 bases). This CDR3 contains 14 residues. V shed 7 bases and J shed 2 bases, with 15 bases lying between them. CDR1 is SGHDT, CDR2 YYEEEE, per germline. The CDR3 nucleotides are TGTGCCAGCGGGAGGCACGGCAATCAAGAGACCCAGTACTTC. Translation: CASGRHGNQETQYF.

This clonotype was recorded many times. The V gene is TRBV2, the J gene TRBJ2-4; D unclear. Germline V gene data show CDR1 as SNHLY and CDR2 as FYNNEI. This CDR3 comprises 14 residues. V was shortened by 11 bases and J by 2 bases, with 16 bases between the two germline ends. The CDR3 loop is CASTPDLPKNIQYF. The DNA for the CDR3 is TGTGCCTCCACCCCCGACCTTCCCAAAAACATTCAGTACTTC.

This clonotype was counted many times. This chain links TRBV11-1 with TRBJ2-2, with D perhaps matching TRBD2 (5 bases). Germline V lookup: CDR1 SGHAT, CDR2 FQDESV (reference sequence). The germline V and J ends were trimmed by 4 bases and 4 bases, with 10 bases remaining between them. CDR3 size: 14 residues. Here the CDR3 DNA reads TGTGCCAGCAGCTCCACTAGAATCACCGGGGAGCTGTTTTTT. The encoded protein is CASSSTRITGELFF.

This clonotype was counted many times. This sequence joins TRBV3-1 and TRBJ1-6; tentatively, D is TRBD1 (5 bases). This CDR3 is built from 16 residues. Trimming took off 2 bases at V and 7 bases at J, with 15 bases between the two ends. The germline V gene has CDR1 LGHDT and CDR2 YNNKEL (reference sequence). In nucleotides, the CDR3 is TGTGCCAGCAGCCAATCCCGGCAGGGACGGAATTCACCCCTCCACTTT. Translated: CASSQSRQGRNSPLHF. Filled out from reference TRBV3-1 and TRBJ1-6, the complete variable domain reads DTAVSQTPKYLVTQMGNDKSIKCEQNLGHDTMYWYKQDSKKFLKIMFSYNNKELIINETVPNRFSPKSPDKAHLNLHINSLELGDSAVYFCASSQSRQGRNSPLHFGNGTRLTVT.